This T cell receptor beta chain is drawn from a study of siplizumab effects on memory and regulatory T cells. Study-level points and caveats: Alloreactive sequences traceable to unstimulated CD4+ memory cells were significantly reduced by siplizumab. Both greater diversity than memory cells and a major contribution to the alloresponse seemed to characterize naive T cells.

Germline V gene data show CDR1 as GTSNPN and CDR2 as SVGIG (reference sequence). CDR3 length: 15 amino acids. With 4 bases removed from V and 3 bases from J, the gap between germline ends came to 18 bases. This clone was seen a single time. What it recognizes is unknown. Generated by immunoSEQ multiplex PCR, the TCRdb table keeps only in-frame clones and is missing some. The repertoire holds about 50,000 clones, more than 85% seen once, with about 15% in the top ten. Sequencing was performed on CD8+ T cells sorted from blood. V gene TRBV30 combines with J gene TRBJ1-1, with D uncertain. This receptor was obtained from a human donor in good health. The CDR3 reads CAWTVGGLGDTEAFF. CDR3 in DNA: TGTGCCTGGACCGTAGGTGGACTTGGGGACACTGAAGCTTTCTTT.